These 9 T cell receptor beta chains were sequenced from one sample in a study of T cell clonality in common variable immunodeficiency (dated by TCRdb to 2015 to 2017). Libraries were prepared through the immunoSEQ multiplex PCR assay. Imported from immuneACCESS, the table was reduced by TCRdb to in-frame sequences with V and J called. These copies leave out some clones; in studies compared against another copy, an unresolved V gene accounts for under half, and the cause of the remainder is not known. This sample has about 74,000 clones, none of them a singleton. The ten largest make up approximately 0.8% of the sample. Sample: peripheral blood mononuclear cells. These receptors were collected from a person aged 18-69 years in good health.

Remarks on this clone: Coverage ceases 3 residues before the CDR3 finishes, and the germline J gene fills in the end. This rearrangement joins TRBV2 to TRBJ2-2; 8 bases fit TRBD1. The V gene end was trimmed by 6 bases and the J gene end by 4 bases; junction bases not matched to a gene: 7. Germline lookup yields CDR1 SNHLY and CDR2 FYNNEI. The length of the CDR3 is 15 residues. The CDR3 protein is CASSETRGPTGELFF. The covered CDR3 bases are TGTGCCAGCAGCGAAACCAGGGGGCCCACCGGGGAG. Filled out from reference TRBV2 and TRBJ2-2, the complete variable domain reads EPEVTQTPSHQVTQMGQEVILRCVPISNHLYFYWYRQILGQKVEFLVSFYNNEISEKSEIFDDQFSVERPDGSNFTLKIRSTKLEDSAMYFCASSETRGPTGELFFGEGSRLTVL.

This clone was seen ten or more times. The read ends 3 residues shy of where the CDR3 ends; the end is completed using the germline J gene. The chain combines TRBV7-9 with TRBJ2-7; TRBD1 matches 8 bases. The germline gives CDR1 SEHNR, CDR2 FQNEAQ (reference sequence). The CDR3 extends over 15 amino acids. V shed 1 base, J shed 2 bases, and the junction held 4 bases outside the gene matches. CDR3 DNA, as far as it was read: TGTGCCAGCAGCTTAGATTGGGACAGGCCCTACGAG. Its translation is CASSLDWDRPYE. The complete CDR3 sequence is CASSLDWDRPYEQYF.

This clone occurred many times. The read ends 3 residues early relative to the CDR3; the germline J gene fills the gap. The chain joins TRBV11-3 to TRBJ2-2; 11 positions match TRBD2. With 5 bases clipped from V and 6 bases from J, the junction kept 5 bases outside the gene matches. The CDR3 sequence is 15 residues long. Germline values: CDR1 SGHNT, CDR2 YENEEA. The DNA read from the CDR3 is TGTGCCAGCAGCCTTATAGCGGGAGGGGCCGGGGAG. Protein sequence: CASSLIAGGAGE. From start to end, the CDR3 is CASSLIAGGAGELFF.

This clone was recorded at least ten times. The CDR3 end lies 3 residues beyond the end of the read and is filled in from the germline J gene. The chain employs TRBV19 and TRBJ2-1; D possibly corresponds to TRBD1 (5 bases). The CDR3 is 13 residues long. V lost 3 bases to trimming and J lost 3 bases, with 6 bases between them. CDR1 and CDR2 (germline): LNHDA, SQIVND (reference sequence). The sequenced CDR3 bases are TGTGCCAGTAGTATTCAGGGCTACAATGAG. Residues: CASSIQGYNE. The full CDR3 is CASSIQGYNEQFF. Drawing the rest from reference TRBV19 and TRBJ2-1, the complete variable domain is DGGITQSPKYLFRKEGQNVTLSCEQNLNHDAMYWYRQDPGQGLRLIYYSQIVNDFQKGDIAEGYSVSREKKESFPLTVTSAQKNPTAFYLCASSIQGYNEQFFGPGTRLTVL.

This clone was seen ten or more times. From the germline J gene comes the end of the CDR3, since the read stops 3 residues before it. The V and J genes are TRBV10-1 and TRBJ1-1; D is uncertain. The germline V and J ends were trimmed by 3 bases and 1 base, with 3 bases remaining between them. The CDR3 sequence is 12 residues long. Germline V gives CDR1 WNHNN, CDR2 SYGVQD (reference sequence). The CDR3 protein is CASSEGNTEAFF. CDR3 DNA, as far as it was read: TGCGCCAGCAGTGAAGGGAACACTGAA.

This clone was detected many times. The read gets to within 3 residues of the CDR3 end, and the germline J gene fills in the rest. This sequence joins TRBV5-5 and TRBJ1-4, with D maybe TRBD1 (6 bases). The CDR3 sequence is 15 residues long. Germline CDR1 reads SGHKS; CDR2 reads YYEKEE (reference sequence). The V end was cut by 4 bases, the J end by 9 bases, with 19 bases between. Partial CDR3 DNA: TGTGCCAGCAGCACCAGCCCGGACAGCTCCCAAAAA. The encoded protein is CASSTSPDSSQK. The CDR3 as a whole reads CASSTSPDSSQKLFF.

In its sample, this clone was seen many times. The missing CDR3 end, 3 residues past where the read stops, is filled in from the germline J gene. This chain joins TRBV20-1 and TRBJ2-3, with D uncertain. CDR1 DFQATT and CDR2 SNEGSKA come from the germline V gene (reference sequence). The CDR3 spans 12 residues. Trimming stripped 5 bases from V and 6 bases from J, with 12 bases between. CDR3 sequence: CSAHSRLDTQYF. CDR3 DNA (partial): TGCAGTGCTCACTCGCGTTTGGATACG.

In its sample, this clone was seen many times. The sequenced CDR3 bases are TGCAGTGCTAGAGGTTCGGTCAGGGGCGCGGGCACCGGGGAG. Protein: CSARGSVRGAGTGE. From start to end, the CDR3 is CSARGSVRGAGTGELFF. J is TRBJ2-2 and V is TRBV20-1, with D perhaps TRBD1 (6 bases). The read ends 3 residues before the CDR3 terminus; that terminus is restored from the germline J gene. V was trimmed by 1 base and J by 4 bases, leaving 19 bases between them. The CDR3 has 17 amino acids. Germline CDR1 is DFQATT and CDR2 is SNEGSKA (reference sequence).

This clone was seen ten or more times. The CDR3 goes on 3 residues after the read ends, and that part is filled in from the germline J gene. This same CDR3 is encoded by further DNA sequences in the sample. The J gene is TRBJ2-1, the V gene TRBV5-4; TRBD2 matches 8 bases. V was pared by 1 base and J by 1 base, with 1 base of the junction left unmatched. This CDR3 region has 15 residues. Germline loops: CDR1 SGHNT, CDR2 YYREEE (reference sequence). The CDR3 DNA, read in part, is TGTGCCAGCAGCTTGCCTAGCGGGTCCTACAATGAG. Translated: CASSLPSGSYNE. The whole CDR3 region reads CASSLPSGSYNEQFF.